The 18 T cell receptor beta chains below come from one sample, sequenced in a study of cytomegalovirus exposure and HLA in healthy donors. Only in-frame clones appear in the TCRdb table, and some are missing; sequencing was by immunoSEQ multiplex PCR. Of 150,000 to 200,000 clones listed, roughly 91% are singletons. Sequenced: PBMCs. The receptor set was obtained from a man aged 18 to 29 in good health and CMV-seronegative.

This chain joins TRBV28 and TRBJ1-2; D gene ambiguous. This CDR3 comprises 16 residues. From germline, CDR1 is MDHEN and CDR2 SYDVKM. V gave up 3 bases and J gave up 2 bases, with 16 bases separating them. The CDR3 nucleotides are TGTGCCAGCAGTTTCATTTCCGTGCGGCAGAACTATGGCTACACCTTC. Residues: CASSFISVRQNYGYTF.

This chain uses TRBV27 with TRBJ2-7, with a possible D match to TRBD2 (5 bases). V lost 2 bases and J lost 4, with 12 bases in between. Germline loops: CDR1 MNHEY, CDR2 SMNVEV (reference sequence). CDR3 length equals 14 residues. CDR3 sequence (DNA): TGTGCCAGCAGTTTAGGGGTTCCGGGGTACGAGCAGTACTTC. Amino acid sequence: CASSLGVPGYEQYF.

This chain joins TRBV29-1 and TRBJ1-2; D may be TRBD1 (5 bases). Germline V gene lookup returns CDR1 SQVTM and CDR2 ANQGSEA. Between the trimmed V and J ends, which lost 4 bases and 5 bases, there was a span of 17 bases. CDR3 length: 14 residues. CDR3 sequence reads: CSVAGRQGSYGYTF. CDR3 DNA: TGCAGCGTTGCAGGAAGGCAGGGTTCTTATGGCTACACCTTC.

The chain links TRBV7-9 to TRBJ2-7; the D is unclear. Trimming removed 6 bases at V and 12 bases at J, with 18 bases between. Germline V gene data show CDR1 as SEHNR and CDR2 as FQNEAQ (reference sequence). The CDR3 sequence is 12 residues long. DNA for the CDR3: TGTGCCAGCAGAGCTACCGACTCTTCCCTGTACTTC. Translated: CASRATDSSLYF.

The chain links TRBV30 to TRBJ2-2, with D possibly being TRBD2 (5 bases). This CDR3 region has 14 residues. Germline CDR1 reads GTSNPN; CDR2 reads SVGIG (reference sequence). The V and J ends lost 4 bases and 3 bases respectively, with 12 bases between them. CDR3 coding DNA: TGTGCCTGGACCACTCCGAGGGACACCGGGGAGCTGTTTTTT. This codes for CAWTTPRDTGELFF.

The chain couples TRBV9 to TRBJ2-3; 14 nucleotides align to TRBD2. The CDR3 runs to 18 residues. V dropped 0 bases and J dropped 1; count of bases not matched to a gene: 4. Germline CDR1 reads SGDLS; CDR2 reads YYNGEE. The CDR3 bases are TGTGCCAGCAGCGTAGAGGGGACTAGCGGGAGAGGCACAGATACGCAGTATTTT. The encoded protein is CASSVEGTSGRGTDTQYF.

The chain is built from TRBV6-6 and TRBJ2-1; possibly TRBD2 for D (6 bases). The germline CDR1 and CDR2 sequences are MNHNY and SVGAGI (reference sequence). The CDR3 covers 15 residues. Trimming stripped 7 bases from V and 7 bases from J, with 20 bases between. The CDR3 DNA reads TGTGCCAGCACCATAGGGAGCGGGTTTAAAAATGAGCAGTTCTTC. This gives the protein CASTIGSGFKNEQFF.

The chain recombines TRBV7-9 with TRBJ2-7; D is ambiguous. Trimming left V 1 base short and J 3 bases short, with 10 bases between. CDR1 is SEHNR, CDR2 FQNEAQ, per germline (reference sequence). The CDR3 has 14 amino acids. CDR3: CASSLEGDIYEQYF. CDR3 sequence (DNA): TGTGCCAGCAGCTTAGAAGGTGACATCTACGAGCAGTACTTC.

This clone appeared a single time. The chain couples TRBV5-1 to TRBJ1-2; D is uncertain. The germline gives CDR1 SGHRS, CDR2 YFSETQ. The CDR3 is 13 amino acids. The V end was cut by 5 bases, the J end by 4 bases, with 12 bases between. This CDR3 reads CASSNTDPYGYTF. Here the CDR3 DNA reads TGCGCCAGCAGTAACACAGACCCCTATGGCTACACCTTC. The full variable domain, its missing parts supplied by reference TRBV5-1 and TRBJ1-2, is KAGVTQTPRYLIKTRGQQVTLSCSPISGHRSVSWYQQTPGQGLQFLFEYFSETQRNKGNFPGRFSGRQFSNSRSEMNVSTLELGDSALYLCASSNTDPYGYTFGSGTRLTVV.

The V call is TRBV28, the J call TRBJ2-2, with a possible D match to TRBD2 (6 bases). The germline V and J ends were trimmed by 1 base and 7 bases, with 10 bases remaining between them. CDR1 is MDHEN, CDR2 SYDVKM, per germline. This CDR3 region has 14 residues. The CDR3 DNA follows: TGTGCCAGCAGTTTATCGAGGGGAGGCGGGGAGCTGTTTTTT. This codes for CASSLSRGGGELFF. The whole variable domain, remainder taken from reference TRBV28 and TRBJ2-2, is DVKVTQSSRYLVKRTGEKVFLECVQDMDHENMFWYRQDPGLGLRLIYFSYDVKMKEKGDIPEGYSVSREKKERFSLILESASTNQTSMYLCASSLSRGGGELFFGEGSRLTVL.

This clone came up once. V gene TRBV29-1 combines with J gene TRBJ2-5; D possibly corresponds to TRBD1 (6 bases). CDR1 and CDR2 from the germline V gene are SQVTM and ANQGSEA. CDR3 length equals 11 residues. The V end lost 4 bases, the J end lost 3 bases, and 6 bases lay between the germline ends. The CDR3 DNA is TGCAGCGTTGCAGGGGAAGAGACCCAGTACTTC. Encoded protein: CSVAGEETQYF.

V gene TRBV27 combines with J gene TRBJ2-7, with 8 bases that match TRBD1. V shed 4 bases and J 2 bases; nucleotides not matched to a gene: 7. The CDR3 is made up of 15 amino acids. The germline gives CDR1 MNHEY, CDR2 SMNVEV (reference sequence). The CDR3 sequence is CASSSGTGRPYEQYV. CDR3 bases: TGTGCCAGCAGTTCCGGGACAGGACGACCCTACGAGCAGTACGTC.

The genes are TRBV7-9 and TRBJ2-7; unclear D gene. CDR1 and CDR2 (germline): SEHNR, FQNEAQ (reference sequence). CDR3 size: 13 residues. V was shortened by 6 bases and J by 3 bases, with 12 bases between the two germline ends. The CDR3: CASSSGSFYEQYF. The DNA for the CDR3 is TGTGCCAGCAGTTCCGGGTCCTTCTACGAGCAGTACTTC.

The chain couples TRBV10-1 to TRBJ1-1; D is perhaps TRBD1 (5 bases). Germline V gene lookup returns CDR1 WNHNN and CDR2 SYGVQD (reference sequence). The CDR3 is 14 residues long. The germline V and J ends were trimmed by 0 bases and 5 bases, with 10 bases remaining between them. The CDR3 protein is CASSESIGGTEAFF. The CDR3 DNA follows: TGCGCCAGCAGTGAGTCTATCGGGGGGACTGAAGCTTTCTTT.

The V and J genes are TRBV19 and TRBJ1-2; 7 nucleotides line up with TRBD1. V dropped 8 bases and J dropped 7; count of bases not matched to a gene: 16. Germline lookup yields CDR1 LNHDA and CDR2 SQIVND (reference sequence). The CDR3 has 15 amino acids. The CDR3 is CASSGGPYRGAGYTF. The CDR3 bases are TGTGCCAGTTCCGGGGGACCTTACAGGGGCGCTGGCTACACCTTC.

The chain has TRBV28 and TRBJ1-1; D uncertain. Germline V gives CDR1 MDHEN, CDR2 SYDVKM. V shed 7 bases and J shed 3 bases, with 12 bases lying between them. The length of the CDR3 is 13 residues. DNA for the CDR3: TGTGCCAGCAAAGTAGGGAGGTACACTGAAGCTTTCTTT. Its protein is CASKVGRYTEAFF.

This clone has only one observation. V usage is TRBV18 and J usage is TRBJ2-1, with a tentative D call TRBD2 (6 bases). CDR3 size: 15 residues. From germline, CDR1 is KGHSH and CDR2 LQKENI. The V end was cut by 3 bases, the J end by 5 bases, with 14 bases between. The CDR3 loop is CASSPGGGWHNEQFF. The CDR3 DNA reads TGTGCCAGCTCACCGGGGGGTGGGTGGCACAATGAGCAGTTCTTC.

The chain links TRBV19 to TRBJ2-5, with 7 nucleotides matching TRBD1. J lost 2 bases, V lost 9 bases, and 9 bases had no gene match. Germline V gives CDR1 LNHDA, CDR2 SQIVND (reference sequence). The CDR3 extends over 14 amino acids. The DNA for the CDR3 is TGTGCCAGCCATTCCGGGACAGCACAAGAGACCCAGTACTTC. Translating it yields CASHSGTAQETQYF.